These 20 T cell receptor beta chains were sequenced from one sample in a study of T cells after yellow fever vaccination. Via MiXCR, TCRdb re-called the 5' RACE reads, giving one row per CDR3 protein. Of 95,000 to 150,000 distinct CDR3 sequences in the sample, more than 6% are singletons; the top ten hold around 2.3%. The material was CD4+ T cells sorted from PBMCs, obtained 10 days after the first yellow fever vaccination. These receptors originate from a man aged 18 to 30 who received the YFV17D yellow fever vaccine.

This clonotype was observed at least ten times. V gene TRBV5-1 combines with J gene TRBJ2-5; D perhaps matches TRBD1 (6 bases). This CDR3 comprises 14 residues. Germline V CDR1 and CDR2: SGHRS, YFSETQ. The germline V and J ends were trimmed by 0 bases and 9 bases, with 15 bases remaining between them. CDR3 amino acids: CASSLETPQGAQYF. The CDR3 DNA follows: TGCGCCAGCAGCTTGGAGACGCCACAGGGAGCCCAGTACTTC.

CDR3 in amino acids: CASSSWGGAKETQYF. Here the CDR3 DNA reads TGTGCCAGCAGCTCGTGGGGGGGTGCCAAAGAGACCCAGTACTTC. This rearrangement joins TRBV5-5 to TRBJ2-5; TRBD2 agrees at 7 bases. The germline V gene has CDR1 SGHKS and CDR2 YYEKEE (reference sequence). V gave up 3 bases and J gave up 3 bases; unmatched junction bases: 8. This CDR3 region has 15 residues.

The V gene is TRBV7-4, the J gene TRBJ1-2; D may be TRBD1 (5 bases). This CDR3 is built from 14 residues. CDR1 is SGHVT and CDR2 is SQSDAQ in the germline V gene. V was trimmed by 6 bases and J by 5 bases, leaving 16 bases between them. The CDR3 here is CASSYGARTYGYTF. The CDR3, as DNA: TGTGCCAGCAGTTACGGGGCACGCACTTATGGCTACACCTTC.

This clonotype was observed at least ten times. The V call is TRBV7-9, the J call TRBJ2-1, with D hard to call. The CDR3 spans 11 residues. Looked up from germline, CDR1 is SEHNR and CDR2 is FQNEAQ (reference sequence). V gave up 4 bases and J gave up 7 bases, with 5 bases separating them. DNA of the CDR3: TGTGCCAGCAGCTGGGGTAATGAGCAGTTCTTC. This gives the protein CASSWGNEQFF.

This clonotype was detected ten times or more. The rearrangement uses TRBV5-6 and TRBJ2-3; the D is unclear. CDR1 and CDR2 (germline): SGHDT, YYEEEE. Trimming removed 2 bases at V and 4 bases at J, with 8 bases between. The CDR3 runs to 13 residues. CDR3 DNA: TGTGCCAGCAGCTTAAACTTCCCAGATACGCAGTATTTT. It specifies CASSLNFPDTQYF. The entire variable domain, with the rest obtained from reference TRBV5-6 and TRBJ2-3, is as follows: DAGVTQSPTHLIKTRGQQVTLRCSPKSGHDTVSWYQQALGQGPQFIFQYYEEEERQRGNFPDRFSGHQFPNYSSELNVNALLLGDSALYLCASSLNFPDTQYFGPGTRLTVL.

About this clonotype: This may be a read error: a much more frequent sequence differs by one nucleotide. The chain carries TRBV2 and TRBJ2-3; D unclear. The CDR3 has 13 residues. CDR1 is SNHLY and CDR2 is FYNNEI in the germline V gene. V was pared by 3 bases and J by 8 bases, with 12 bases between. The CDR3 sequence: CASSEYPSSTQYF. The CDR3 nucleotides read TGTGCCAGCAGTGAGTATCCGTCTAGTACGCAGTATTTT.

This clonotype has a handful of counts. This chain links TRBV20-1 with TRBJ1-1; no firm D call. The germline gives CDR1 DFQATT, CDR2 SNEGSKA (reference sequence). V gave up 8 bases and J gave up 4 bases, with 14 bases separating them. The CDR3 totals 12 residues. The CDR3 is CSQARFATEAFF. Here the CDR3 DNA reads TGCAGTCAAGCTCGTTTTGCCACTGAAGCTTTCTTT.

This clonotype was detected ten times or more. Lacking the conserved final phenylalanine or tryptophan, this CDR3 likely reflects a read error. The DNA is omitted, as the CDR3 cannot be located on it reliably, and the CDR3 follows TCRdb's listing. The chain has TRBV5-1 and TRBJ2-3; TRBD2 was called by the table and not checked on the DNA. The CDR3 is 12 amino acids long, termini counted. Germline V lookup: CDR1 SGHRS, CDR2 YFSETQ. The CDR3: CASSLDGGLADI.

This clonotype appeared many times. The rearrangement joins TRBV28 to TRBJ2-7; D is unclear. The CDR3 loop spans 13 amino acids. CDR1 and CDR2 (germline): MDHEN, SYDVKM. The V and J ends lost 5 bases and 2 bases respectively, with 10 bases between them. The CDR3 reads CASSRTAPYEQYV. CDR3 DNA sequence: TGTGCCAGCAGTCGGACGGCGCCCTACGAGCAGTACGTC.

This clonotype has a count of ten or more. V is TRBV5-1 and J is TRBJ2-3; the D is unclear. This CDR3 contains 13 residues. The V end was cut by 4 bases, the J end by 5 bases, with 11 bases between. Germline lookup yields CDR1 SGHRS and CDR2 YFSETQ. The CDR3 sequence: CASSQMDGDTQYF. The DNA of the CDR3 is TGCGCCAGCAGCCAGATGGATGGAGATACGCAGTATTTT.

This clonotype was detected many times. Here the CDR3 reads CASSLAGSRQYNEKLFF. The CDR3 bases are TGTGCCAGCAGCTTGGCTGGGTCTCGGCAGTATAATGAAAAACTGTTTTTT. The genes are TRBV5-6 and TRBJ1-4; D uncertain. The length of the CDR3 is 17 residues. V gave up 0 bases and J gave up 4 bases, with 16 bases separating them. Germline CDR1 and CDR2: SGHDT and YYEEEE. Full variable domain (outside the CDR3, taken from reference TRBV5-6 and TRBJ1-4): DAGVTQSPTHLIKTRGQQVTLRCSPKSGHDTVSWYQQALGQGPQFIFQYYEEEERQRGNFPDRFSGHQFPNYSSELNVNALLLGDSALYLCASSLAGSRQYNEKLFFGSGTQLSVL.

This clonotype has ten or more counts. This sequence joins TRBV29-1 and TRBJ2-3; D tentatively fits TRBD1 or TRBD2 (5 bases each). The CDR3 extends over 14 amino acids. The germline gives CDR1 SQVTM, CDR2 ANQGSEA. V was pared by 4 bases and J by 0 bases, with 11 bases between. The CDR3 DNA reads as TGCAGCGTTGTAGGGTGGGGGAGCACAGATACGCAGTATTTT. Amino acids: CSVVGWGSTDTQYF.

The sample holds many counts of this clonotype. The chain uses TRBV7-2 and TRBJ2-3; D is ambiguous. CDR1 and CDR2 from the germline V gene are SGHTA and FQGNSA. The CDR3 length is 13 residues. Deletions cut 1 base from V and 7 bases from J, with 9 bases between. This CDR3 reads CASSLEPHHTQYF. In nucleotides, the CDR3 is TGTGCCAGCAGCTTAGAGCCCCATCATACGCAGTATTTT.

This clonotype has at least ten counts. This rearrangement joins TRBV6-2 or TRBV6-3 to TRBJ2-7, with D perhaps TRBD2 (6 bases). The CDR3 totals 16 residues. Trimming removed 1 base at V and 5 bases at J, with 18 bases between. CDR1 MNHEY and CDR2 SVGEGT come from the germline V gene. CDR3 sequence (DNA): TGTGCCAGCAGTTACTATCCGGGACTTCAATGGGACGAGCAGTACTTC. Translation gives CASSYYPGLQWDEQYF.

This clonotype showed up many times. This rearrangement joins TRBV6-1 to TRBJ1-4; 9 bases agree with TRBD1. CDR1 is MNHNS, CDR2 SASEGT, per germline. V shed 5 bases, J shed 6 bases, and the junction held 7 bases outside the gene matches. This CDR3 comprises 15 residues. The CDR3 sequence is CASSSSGTGHEKLFF. The CDR3, as DNA: TGTGCCAGCAGTAGTTCCGGGACAGGGCATGAAAAACTGTTTTTT.

The chain carries TRBV4-3 and TRBJ1-2; D ambiguous. Trimming pared 1 base from V and 4 bases from J, leaving 16 bases between. Germline V lookup: CDR1 LGHNA, CDR2 YSLEER. This CDR3 is built from 16 residues. CDR3 region: CASSQGPGEISYGYTF. DNA for the CDR3: TGCGCCAGCAGCCAAGGACCGGGTGAGATCTCCTATGGCTACACCTTC.

This clonotype was recorded many times. The chain couples TRBV12-3 or TRBV12-4 to TRBJ1-6, with TRBD1 as a possible D gene (5 bases). CDR3 length equals 13 residues. The V end was cut by 8 bases, the J end by 6 bases, with 11 bases between. The CDR3 sequence: CASGQGFNSPLHF. The CDR3 nucleotides read TGTGCCAGCGGACAAGGATTTAATTCACCCCTCCACTTT.

The sample holds many counts of this clonotype. V usage is TRBV7-2 and J usage is TRBJ2-2; the D is unclear. In germline, CDR1 is SGHTA, CDR2 FQGNSA. This CDR3 comprises 14 residues. Trimming shortened V by 2 bases and J by 3 bases, and 7 bases separated the two germline ends. The CDR3 is CASSLIRYTGELFF. CDR3 DNA: TGTGCCAGCAGCTTAATTCGCTACACCGGGGAGCTGTTTTTT.

This clonotype came up many times. The chain carries TRBV29-1 and TRBJ2-3; D unresolved. Germline CDR1 SQVTM, CDR2 ANQGSEA. The CDR3 loop spans 12 amino acids. V gave up 6 bases and J gave up 0 bases, with 7 bases separating them. The CDR3 is CSVPDSTDTQYF. The DNA for the CDR3 is TGCAGCGTCCCGGACAGCACAGATACGCAGTATTTT.

This clonotype appeared many times. The V and J genes are TRBV20-1 and TRBJ1-5, with D unclear. CDR1 and CDR2 from the germline V gene are DFQATT and SNEGSKA (reference sequence). The CDR3 sequence is 13 residues long. Deletions cut 6 bases from V and 0 bases from J, with 9 bases between. DNA for the CDR3: TGCAGTGCCCCCCGGGATAGCAATCAGCCCCAGCATTTT. Protein sequence: CSAPRDSNQPQHF.